This is a list of T cell receptor beta chains from one sample in a study of graft-versus-host responses after intestinal transplantation. The method was immunoSEQ multiplex PCR; TCRdb's version includes in-frame clones alone and lacks a portion of them. The sample includes more than 15,000 clones, around 41% of them seen just once. The sample in question was alloreactive CD8+ T cells from a mixed lymphocyte reaction culture, obtained before intestinal transplant. These receptors originate from a human patient who received an intestinal transplant. Both conserved end residues are part of each CDR3. A D gene is named only where the DNA matches it firmly. Only part of the rows carry a size: once, few, many, or a class if the clone is expanded.

V	J	D	size	CDR3	DNA
TRBV29-1	TRBJ2-7	TRBD1	.	CSVHARDRTYEQYF	TGCAGCGTACACGCCCGGGACAGAACCTACGAGCAGTACTTC
TRBV27	TRBJ2-7	.	medium-sized	CASSFGGSSYEQYF	TGTGCCAGCAGTTTTGGTGGCAGCTCCTACGAGCAGTACTTC
TRBV11-1	TRBJ1-4	.	.	CASSQTGTVATNEKLFF	TGTGCCAGCAGCCAAACCGGGACGGTTGCAACTAATGAAAAACTGTTTTTT
TRBV28	TRBJ2-1	.	.	CASSLGKADYSYNEQFF	TGTGCCAGCAGTTTAGGGAAAGCGGACTACTCCTACAATGAGCAGTTCTTC
TRBV15	TRBJ2-1	TRBD1	medium-sized	CATRWTGSLNNEQFF	TGTGCCACCAGATGGACAGGGAGCCTTAACAATGAGCAGTTCTTC
TRBV6-6	TRBJ1-3	TRBD1	.	CASSKNRDRRNTIYF	TGTGCCAGCAGCAAAAACCGGGACAGAAGAAACACCATATATTTT
TRBV27	TRBJ2-7	TRBD1	medium-sized	CASSLPDRPYEQYF	TGTGCCAGCAGTTTACCGGACAGGCCCTACGAGCAGTACTTC
TRBV1	TRBJ2-6	.	once	CTSSDERLCTNRANVLTF	TGCACCAGCAGTGACGAACGTTTGTGCACAAATCGGGCCAACGTCCTGACTTTC
TRBV7-8	TRBJ1-1	.	few	CASSFHGAEAFF	TGTGCCAGCAGCTTCCACGGGGCTGAAGCTTTCTTT
TRBV2	TRBJ1-5	.	.	CASRPFLQGSNQPQHF	TGTGCCAGCAGACCATTTTTACAGGGTAGCAATCAGCCCCAGCATTTT
TRBV15	TRBJ1-5	.	medium-sized	CATSRDRGVNQPQHF	TGTGCCACCAGCAGAGATCGAGGGGTTAATCAGCCCCAGCATTTT
TRBV27	TRBJ2-7	TRBD2	few	CASRPLAGGFIYEQYF	TGTGCCAGCAGGCCTTTAGCGGGAGGATTTATCTACGAGCAGTACTTC
TRBV5-4	TRBJ2-3	.	.	CASSLDDDTQYF	TGTGCCAGCAGCTTGGATGATGATACGCAGTATTTT
TRBV6-1	TRBJ1-1	.	.	CASRAPVEAFF	TGTGCCAGCAGGGCGCCAGTTGAAGCTTTCTTT
TRBV9	TRBJ1-5	TRBD1	.	CASSVTGGEGQPQHF	TGTGCCAGCAGCGTGACAGGGGGCGAGGGTCAGCCCCAGCATTTT
TRBV28	TRBJ1-5	.	.	CASSQVVRPQHF	TGTGCCAGCAGCCAGGTTGTACGGCCCCAGCATTTT
TRBV10-1	TRBJ2-1	.	.	CASSESLMGSYNEQFF	TGCGCCAGCAGTGAGTCACTCATGGGCTCCTACAATGAGCAGTTCTTC
TRBV27	TRBJ1-1	.	few	CASSLRGAENTEAFF	TGTGCCAGCAGCTTACGGGGGGCGGAGAACACTGAAGCTTTCTTT